What follows are 13 T cell receptor beta chains derived from one specimen sequenced in a study of CD8+CD57+ T cells in acquired aplastic anemia. The study profiled TCR beta VDJ and CDR3 using genomic DNA as template. Using its own MiXCR run on the reads, TCRdb lists one record per CDR3 protein. This table holds about 220,000 distinct CDR3 sequences, 30% to 40% found once. The specimen sequenced was sorted CD4+, CD8+, or CD8+CD57+ T cells (not recorded which) from PBMCs. These receptors all come from a human donor in good health, serving as a control.

This clonotype was recorded at least ten times. Lacking the conserved final phenylalanine or tryptophan, this CDR3 likely reflects a read error. The limits of the CDR3 on the DNA are not certain, so only TCRdb's listed CDR3 is given. The chain carries TRBV6-4 and TRBJ1-5. Both ends counted, the CDR3 spans 9 residues. Germline V gene lookup returns CDR1 MRHNA and CDR2 SNTAGT. The chain's CDR3 is CASSEPEPE.

Written as DNA, the CDR3 is TGCGCCAGCAGCCCAGACCGTCCGGGACAGGGGACCGGGGAGCTGTTTTTT. Translation: CASSPDRPGQGTGELFF. J is TRBJ2-2 and V is TRBV5-1, with TRBD1 matching 10 bases. The CDR3 contains 17 residues. Germline CDR1 SGHRS, CDR2 YFSETQ. V was clipped by 4 bases and J by 5 bases; unmatched bases: 11.

This clonotype was detected ten times or more. The gene calls are TRBV5-1 and TRBJ1-1, with no clear D. Trimming took 4 bases from V and 0 from J, leaving 7 bases between them. Looked up from germline, CDR1 is SGHRS and CDR2 is YFSETQ. The CDR3 has 13 amino acids. The CDR3 here is CASSPILNTEAFF. The DNA for the CDR3 is TGCGCCAGCAGCCCTATATTGAACACTGAAGCTTTCTTT.

The rearrangement links TRBV12-3 or TRBV12-4 to TRBJ2-2; no definite D call. Trimming pared 2 bases from V and 4 bases from J, leaving 8 bases between. The CDR3 totals 14 residues. The CDR3 DNA sequence: TGTGCCAGCAGTTTACGTCTATTCACCGGGGAGCTGTTTTTT. Its protein is CASSLRLFTGELFF.

This clonotype appeared many times. The chain is built from TRBV20-1 and TRBJ2-7; 11 nucleotides line up with TRBD2. Trimming at V came to 0 bases and at J to 5 bases, leaving 6 bases not matched to a gene. The CDR3 contains 15 residues. In germline, CDR1 is DFQATT, CDR2 SNEGSKA (reference sequence). CDR3 loop: CSARDSTSGVHEQYF. As DNA, the CDR3 is TGCAGTGCTAGAGATTCGACTAGCGGGGTTCACGAGCAGTACTTC.

This clonotype occurred many times. This rearrangement joins TRBV2 to TRBJ2-5, with D hard to call. Germline V gives CDR1 SNHLY, CDR2 FYNNEI. CDR3 size: 13 residues. The V and J ends lost 4 bases and 4 bases respectively, with 10 bases between them. The CDR3, as DNA: TGTGCCAGCAGTGGGATGTCGCGAGAGACCCAGTACTTC. Translated: CASSGMSRETQYF.

DNA for the CDR3: TGTGCCAGCAGTCGCAGGGTCACAAACTACGAGCAGTACTTC. It yields the protein CASSRRVTNYEQYF. The chain is built from TRBV27 and TRBJ2-7; TRBD1 might be the D (5 bases). CDR3 size: 14 residues. The ends were cut back, 5 bases at V and 3 bases at J, with 14 bases in the middle. CDR1 and CDR2 from the germline V gene are MNHEY and SMNVEV (reference sequence).

About this clonotype: Possible read error: a much larger clone is one base away. This chain connects TRBV5-1 to TRBJ1-1; D call uncertain. CDR1 SGHRS and CDR2 YFSETQ come from the germline V gene. This CDR3 region has 13 residues. The CDR3 loop reads CASSRKEGTEVFF. The CDR3 bases are TGCGCCAGCAGCCGTAAAGAGGGTACTGAAGTTTTCTTT.

This clonotype has ten or more counts. The DNA for the CDR3 is TGCAGTGCTCCGATTTTAGCGGGAGGCACAGATACGCAGTATTTT. Translated: CSAPILAGGTDTQYF. The chain carries TRBV20-1 and TRBJ2-3; 9 nucleotides match TRBD2. V was pared by 5 bases and J by 1 base, with 7 bases of the junction left unmatched. The CDR3 has 15 amino acids. Germline CDR1 reads DFQATT; CDR2 reads SNEGSKA (reference sequence).

The chain joins TRBV19 to TRBJ2-7, with TRBD1 identical over 7 bases. The CDR3 sequence is 13 residues long. Germline V gene sequence: CDR1 LNHDA, CDR2 SQIVND (reference sequence). The V segment lost 6 bases and the J segment 4 bases; nucleotides outside the gene matches: 6. The CDR3 protein is CASSAQGRYEQYF. The CDR3 DNA reads as TGTGCCAGTAGCGCACAGGGGCGATACGAGCAGTACTTC.

V gene TRBV7-8 combines with J gene TRBJ2-7; TRBD2 matches 13 bases. The V and J ends lost 5 bases and 6 bases, in that order; junction bases with no gene match: 1. In germline, CDR1 is SGHVS, CDR2 FQNEAQ. There are 13 residues in the CDR3. In nucleotides, the CDR3 is TGTGCCAGCAGCGGGACTAGCGGGGTCGAGCAGTACTTC. It translates to CASSGTSGVEQYF. Looking up the rest from reference TRBV7-8 and TRBJ2-7 gives the full variable domain: GAGVSQSPRYKVAKRGQDVALRCDPISGHVSLFWYQQALGQGPEFLTYFQNEAQLDKSGLPSDRFFAERPEGSVSTLKIQRTQQEDSAVYLCASSGTSGVEQYFGPGTRLTVT.

There are many counts of this clonotype. The rearrangement joins TRBV10-3 to TRBJ2-1; maybe TRBD2 (5 bases). The V and J ends lost 0 bases and 14 bases respectively, with 14 bases between them. CDR1 is ENHRY and CDR2 is SYGVKD in the germline V gene. This CDR3 is built from 13 residues. The CDR3 DNA is TGTGCCATCAGTGAGTCGAAAACCCACGGGAAGTTCTTC. The encoded protein is CAISESKTHGKFF.

This clonotype was seen repeatedly, ten times or more. This chain joins TRBV20-1 and TRBJ1-2, with D unclear. The germline CDR1 and CDR2 sequences are DFQATT and SNEGSKA (reference sequence). CDR3 length: 17 amino acids. The ends were cut back, 3 bases at V and 7 bases at J, with 27 bases in the middle. This chain's CDR3 is CSARTTLLPGRVGGYTF. CDR3 DNA: TGCAGTGCTAGGACTACCCTGTTGCCGGGAAGGGTGGGTGGCTACACCTTC.